This TCR beta chain stems from a study of T cell repertoires in cytomegalovirus infection. This clonotype was recorded at least ten times. TCRdb used MiXCR to reprocess the reads, holding one entry per CDR3 protein. The sample yields about 680,000 distinct CDR3 sequences, 24% seen once. In germline, CDR1 is SGHVS, CDR2 FQNEAQ. The V gene lost 3 bases and the J gene lost 7 bases, with 6 bases spanning the gap. The CDR3 totals 12 residues. The sequence derives from a human donor in good health (CMV status not recorded). Some clones in this sample may be carry-over from other donors' samples. Sequenced input: CD8+ T cells from PBMCs. The chain carries TRBV7-8 and TRBJ2-2, with no clear D. This CDR3 is CASSFVGGELFF. Here the CDR3 DNA reads TGTGCCAGCAGCTTTGTCGGCGGGGAGCTGTTTTTT.